Listed below are T cell receptor beta chains from one sample, sequenced in a study of T cell responses to AZD1222 COVID-19 vaccine. Using immunoSEQ multiplex PCR, the repertoire was profiled, and TCRdb retains in-frame clones only, with some absent. The table has roughly 200,000 clones, approximately 92% seen once. This specimen consisted of peripheral blood, obtained on day 0 of AZD1222 vaccination. These receptors were collected from an adult in good health. Both conserved end residues are trimmed from each CDR3.

>10|TRBJ2-3|TRBV18
ASSLLDDTQY
>12|TRBJ1-1|TRBV6-5
ASSRTGWNTEAF
>10|TRBJ2-1|TRBV7-9
ASSLVDNEQF
>14|TRBJ1-3|TRBV11-2
ASSPSTALSGNTIY
>14|TRBJ2-6|TRBV3-1/TRBV3-2
ASSQVYISGANVLT
>12|TRBJ1-2|TRBV28
ASSNTQGRDGYT
>11|TRBJ1-2|TRBV13
ASSSQGSHGYT
>11|TRBJ2-2|TRBV6-4
ASSRQPTGELF
>11|TRBJ2-5|TRBV10-3
AISEGGVGLQY
>14|TRBJ2-3|TRBV7-3
ASSLTRGGLGDTQY
>11|TRBJ1-5|TRBV6-5
ASSPGRPQPQH
>11|TRBJ2-7|TRBV12-3/TRBV12-4
ASTPGGFYEQY
>14|TRBJ1-1|TRBV7-2
ASSFARAGETTEAF
>12|TRBJ2-7|TRBV7-2
ASSFNREAYEQY
>12|TRBJ1-3|TRBV9
ASSVTGTGNTIY
>15|TRBJ1-1|TRBV18
ASSPPMRGRGNTEAF
>12|TRBJ1-4|TRBV13
ASSLSGQREKLF
>13|TRBJ2-1|TRBV5-1
ASSQTGSSYNEQF
>12|TRBJ2-2|TRBV6-5
ATSRGANTGELF
>13|TRBJ2-6|TRBV5-5
ASSLLGSGANVLT
>11|TRBJ1-2|TRBV21-1
ALQGRGFYGYT
>13|TRBJ2-1|TRBV19
ASKRSGTDYNEQF
>11|TRBJ1-5|TRBV28
ASRIQGSQPQH
>13|TRBJ1-1|TRBV9
ASSAFGALRAEAF
>14|TRBJ1-1|TRBV7-8
ASSFRDRGSNTEAF
>11|TRBJ2-7|TRBV19
ASSREGWYEQY
>12|TRBJ2-7|TRBV5-1
ASSFRDTSYEQY
>12|TRBJ2-7|TRBV4-1
ASSGRDATYEQY
>9|TRBJ1-2|TRBV6-5
AAREFYGYT
>11|TRBJ1-2|TRBV2
ASSGTDSYGYT
>13|TRBJ2-7|TRBV6-1
ASSEETSLPYEQY
>14|TRBJ1-5|TRBV6-2/TRBV6-3
ASSFQQRTNNQPQH
>11|TRBJ1-5|TRBV6-6
AGKGSSNQPQH
>13|TRBJ1-1|TRBV27
ASSLNPPAGTEAF
>11|TRBJ2-7|TRBV12-3/TRBV12-4
ASTRPGSYEQY
>15|TRBJ1-1|TRBV7-2
ASSLWPRGGENTEAF
>13|TRBJ1-1|TRBV19
ASRGGFEKNTEAF
>11|TRBJ1-5|TRBV7-2
ASSQTGVQPQH
>13|TRBJ1-2|TRBV29-1
SATPGTGGGYGYT
>10|TRBJ2-4|TRBV30
AWRAGQNIQY
>9|TRBJ2-7|TRBV29-1
SGTVSYEQY
>12|TRBJ1-3|TRBV30
AWSGGNAGNTIY
>11|TRBJ1-2|TRBV3-1/TRBV3-2
ASSEKTGALTN
>14|TRBJ2-2|TRBV29-1
SVRERASANTGELF
>13|TRBJ2-2|TRBV5-5
ASSSLDSNTGELF
>11|TRBJ2-5|TRBV19
ASSIDSQETQY